This T cell receptor beta chain is from a study of CD8 T cells in Susac syndrome. Study-wide context: Of the sequenced Susac syndrome patients, 5 or 6 had active disease and eight were in remission. Overall study findings and caveats: In Susac patients, clonal expansion was not detected in CD4+ cells.

Reverse transcription used about 0.45 to 1 ug RNA and random hexamers. From the immunoSEQ multiplex PCR reads, TCRdb called clonotypes with MiXCR, one entry per CDR3 protein. The sample holds 150,000 or so distinct CDR3 sequences; around 96% are singletons and the top ten take roughly 0.16%. CDR1 is DFQATT, CDR2 SNEGSKA, per germline (reference sequence). The CDR3 has 15 residues. The ends were cut back, 3 bases at V and 1 base at J, with 16 bases in the middle. This clonotype was seen just once. Antigen: not known. This TCR came from a human donor with Susac syndrome. This chain connects TRBV20-1 to TRBJ2-7; D might be TRBD2 (5 bases). The specimen sequenced was CD4+ T cells from PBMCs. The CDR3 spells CSARGSPPGSYEQYF. CDR3 DNA sequence: TGCAGTGCTAGGGGGAGCCCGCCGGGTTCCTACGAGCAGTACTTC.